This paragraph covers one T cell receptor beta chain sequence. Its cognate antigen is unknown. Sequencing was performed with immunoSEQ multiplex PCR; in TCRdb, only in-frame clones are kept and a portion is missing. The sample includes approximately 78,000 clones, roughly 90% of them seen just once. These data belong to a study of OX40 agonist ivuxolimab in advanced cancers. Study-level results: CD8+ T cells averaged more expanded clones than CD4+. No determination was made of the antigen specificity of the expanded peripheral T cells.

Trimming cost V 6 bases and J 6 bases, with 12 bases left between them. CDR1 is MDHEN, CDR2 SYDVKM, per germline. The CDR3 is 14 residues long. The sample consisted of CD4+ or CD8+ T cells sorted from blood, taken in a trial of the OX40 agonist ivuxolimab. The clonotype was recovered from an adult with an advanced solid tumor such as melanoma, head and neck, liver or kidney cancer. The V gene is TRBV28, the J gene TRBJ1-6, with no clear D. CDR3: CASSGGTFNSPLHF. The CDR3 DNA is TGTGCCAGCAGCGGCGGCACATTTAATTCACCCCTCCACTTT.